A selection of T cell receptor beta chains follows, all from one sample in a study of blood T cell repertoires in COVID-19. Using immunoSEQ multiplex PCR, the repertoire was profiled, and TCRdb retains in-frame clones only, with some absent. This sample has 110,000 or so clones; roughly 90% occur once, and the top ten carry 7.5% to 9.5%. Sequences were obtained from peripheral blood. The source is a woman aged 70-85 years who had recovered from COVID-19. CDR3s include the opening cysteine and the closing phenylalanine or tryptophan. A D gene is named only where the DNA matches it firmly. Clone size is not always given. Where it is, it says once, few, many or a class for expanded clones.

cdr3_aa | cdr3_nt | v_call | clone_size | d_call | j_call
CASSVDSRGDTQYF | TGTGCCAGCAGCGTAGACTCTCGGGGGGATACGCAGTATTTT | TRBV9 | NA | NA | TRBJ2-3
CASSSPSLFTDTQYF | TGTGCCAGCAGTAGCCCAAGTTTATTCACAGATACGCAGTATTTT | TRBV6-5 | NA | NA | TRBJ2-3
CASSLEPGYNEQFF | TGTGCCAGCAGCTTAGAACCAGGGTACAATGAGCAGTTCTTC | TRBV7-2 | NA | NA | TRBJ2-1
CAIRATSGGRDTQYF | TGTGCCATCAGGGCGACTAGCGGGGGAAGAGATACGCAGTATTTT | TRBV10-3 | once | TRBD2 | TRBJ2-3
CASSFFISGTGADTQYF | TGTGCCAGCAGCTTTTTCATCTCCGGGACAGGGGCAGATACGCAGTATTTT | TRBV11-2 | NA | TRBD1 | TRBJ2-3
CASSLVLAGIDTQYF | TGCGCCAGCAGCTTGGTGCTAGCGGGGATAGATACGCAGTATTTT | TRBV5-1 | NA | TRBD2 | TRBJ2-3
CASRGGVSNTEAFF | TGTGCCAGCAGAGGGGGGGTGAGCAACACTGAAGCTTTCTTT | TRBV28 | NA | NA | TRBJ1-1
CATSDLRTGIVNTEAFF | TGTGCCACCAGTGATTTGCGAACAGGGATCGTGAACACTGAAGCTTTCTTT | TRBV24-1 | NA | NA | TRBJ1-1
CATKGAGGFVSSETQYF | TGTGCCACCAAGGGGGCTGGGGGCTTTGTCTCATCAGAGACCCAGTACTTC | TRBV24-1 | NA | TRBD1 | TRBJ2-5
CASSLQRGGGYEQYF | TGTGCCAGCAGTTTACAGAGGGGCGGGGGCTACGAGCAGTACTTC | TRBV28 | NA | TRBD2 | TRBJ2-7
CASSLGGGRRNEKLFF | TGTGCCAGCAGTTTGGGAGGCGGGAGAAGAAATGAAAAACTGTTTTTT | TRBV27 | NA | NA | TRBJ1-4
CASTLRGQENEKLFF | TGTGCCAGTACCCTAAGGGGGCAGGAGAATGAAAAACTGTTTTTT | TRBV19 | NA | TRBD1 | TRBJ1-4
CASSLAAGGGTGELFF | TGTGCCAGCAGCTTGGCAGCGGGAGGGGGAACCGGGGAGCTGTTTTTT | TRBV5-4 | once | TRBD2 | TRBJ2-2
CASSEPTGSGNTIYF | TGCGCCAGCAGTGAGCCGACAGGGTCTGGAAACACCATATATTTT | TRBV10-1 | NA | TRBD1 | TRBJ1-3
CASSPGGEKTGELFF | TGTGCCAGCAGCCCCGGGGGGGAAAAGACCGGGGAGCTGTTTTTT | TRBV11-3 | NA | TRBD2 | TRBJ2-2
CASSFAVSYEQYF | TGTGCCAGCAGTTTCGCAGTCTCCTACGAGCAGTACTTC | TRBV27 | NA | NA | TRBJ2-7
CASSPRDRGSNQPQHF | TGTGCCAGCAGCCCTCGGGACAGGGGAAGCAATCAGCCCCAGCATTTT | TRBV21-1 | once | NA | TRBJ1-5
CASSPFREGSYEQYF | TGTGCCAGCAGTCCTTTTAGGGAGGGGTCCTACGAGCAGTACTTC | TRBV2 | NA | TRBD2 | TRBJ2-7
CASSQDLGYGYTF | TGTGCCAGCAGCCAAGATCTCGGCTATGGCTACACCTTC | TRBV3-1/TRBV3-2 | once | NA | TRBJ1-2
CATSRAGTGANYGYTF | TGTGCCACCAGCAGAGCCGGGACAGGGGCTAACTATGGCTACACCTTC | TRBV15 | NA | TRBD1 | TRBJ1-2
CASSPVGTGIKASPLHF | TGTGCCAGCAGTCCCGTCGGGACAGGGATTAAGGCTTCACCCCTCCACTTT | TRBV28 | NA | TRBD1 | TRBJ1-6
CASSEARASGGPTKNIQYF | TGTGCCAGCAGTGAAGCGCGGGCTAGCGGGGGCCCGACCAAAAACATTCAGTACTTC | TRBV6-1 | few | TRBD2 | TRBJ2-4
CASSLEGDADTQYF | TGTGCCAGCAGCTTGGAGGGGGATGCAGATACGCAGTATTTT | TRBV5-5 | NA | NA | TRBJ2-3
CASSLGAGDSPLHF | TGCGCCAGCAGCTTGGGGGCAGGGGATTCACCCCTCCACTTT | TRBV5-1 | NA | NA | TRBJ1-6
CASSYSTGYEQYF | TGTGCCAGCAGTTACTCGACGGGGTACGAGCAGTACTTC | TRBV6-5 | NA | NA | TRBJ2-7
CASRPTSGTQYF | TGTGCCAGCAGGCCAACTTCCGGGACCCAGTACTTC | TRBV6-5 | once | NA | TRBJ2-5
CASSVLRERSTDTQYF | TGTGCCAGCAGCGTACTCCGGGAGAGAAGCACAGATACGCAGTATTTT | TRBV9 | NA | NA | TRBJ2-3
CASSLGHRVGAFF | TGTGCCAGCAGTTTGGGACACAGGGTTGGGGCTTTCTTT | TRBV12-3/TRBV12-4 | few | NA | TRBJ1-1
CASSQNTGTYEQYF | TGCGCCAGCAGCCAAAATACGGGGACCTACGAGCAGTACTTC | TRBV5-1 | NA | NA | TRBJ2-7
CAGLTGVGGYTF | TGTGCCGGACTGACAGGGGTCGGTGGCTACACCTTC | TRBV30 | NA | TRBD1 | TRBJ1-2
CASSTGPRGAFF | TGTGCCAGCAGTACCGGGCCCCGGGGAGCTTTCTTT | TRBV28 | NA | NA | TRBJ1-1
CASSQQGTPNEQFF | TGTGCCAGCAGTCAACAGGGGACCCCTAATGAGCAGTTCTTC | TRBV6-5 | NA | TRBD1 | TRBJ2-1
CASSPDRTNTGELFF | TGTGCCAGCTCGCCAGACAGGACGAACACCGGGGAGCTGTTTTTT | TRBV18 | NA | NA | TRBJ2-2
CASSSSGAPGGGQFF | TGTGCCAGCAGCTCTTCAGGGGCCCCGGGTGGAGGGCAGTTCTTC | TRBV7-2 | NA | NA | TRBJ2-1
CASSQFVVGSGNTIYF | TGCGCCAGCAGCCAATTTGTGGTCGGCTCTGGAAACACCATATATTTT | TRBV4-3 | NA | NA | TRBJ1-3
CASSFRDSLPNEQFF | TGTGCCAGCAGCTTCAGGGACAGCCTACCCAATGAGCAGTTCTTC | TRBV7-3 | NA | TRBD1 | TRBJ2-1
CASSIGTWTGSYEQYF | TGTGCCAGTAGTATTGGCACTTGGACAGGGTCCTACGAGCAGTACTTC | TRBV19 | NA | TRBD1 | TRBJ2-7
CASRSGLAGGTEQFF | TGTGCCAGCAGGTCTGGACTAGCGGGGGGAACGGAGCAGTTCTTC | TRBV7-2 | NA | TRBD2 | TRBJ2-1
CASSQGGQGNIQYF | TGCGCCAGCAGCCAGGGGGGACAGGGAAACATTCAGTACTTC | TRBV4-1 | NA | TRBD1 | TRBJ2-4
CATSMRGGASSSYNEQFF | TGTGCCACCAGTATGAGGGGAGGGGCCTCGAGCTCCTACAATGAGCAGTTCTTC | TRBV24-1 | NA | TRBD2 | TRBJ2-1
CASSQVGAGQGTYGYTF | TGTGCCAGCAGCCAAGTGGGCGCGGGACAGGGGACCTATGGCTACACCTTC | TRBV14 | NA | TRBD1 | TRBJ1-2
CASSWLRGSTGELFF | TGTGCCAGCAGCTGGCTTAGGGGATCGACCGGGGAGCTGTTTTTT | TRBV7-2 | NA | NA | TRBJ2-2
CASSHRGDQETQYF | TGCGCCAGCAGTCACCGGGGGGACCAAGAGACCCAGTACTTC | TRBV23-1 | NA | TRBD2 | TRBJ2-5
CASSRGGASGANVLTF | TGTGCCAGCAGCCGCGGGGGGGCAAGTGGGGCCAACGTCCTGACTTTC | TRBV28 | NA | TRBD2 | TRBJ2-6
CASSPQAGPGELFF | TGTGCCAGCTCACCACAAGCGGGGCCCGGGGAGCTGTTTTTT | TRBV18 | NA | TRBD2 | TRBJ2-2
CASSYSQTKETQYF | TGTGCCAGCAGTTACTCGCAAACGAAAGAGACCCAGTACTTC | TRBV2 | once | NA | TRBJ2-5
CASSLRTRGETQYF | TGTGCCAGCAGCCTACGGACTAGGGGCGAGACCCAGTACTTC | TRBV5-6 | once | TRBD2 | TRBJ2-5
CASSSSGTGYEKLFF | TGCGCCAGCAGCTCATCCGGGACAGGGTACGAAAAACTGTTTTTT | TRBV5-1 | NA | TRBD1 | TRBJ1-4
CASSSQRGAGGYTF | TGTGCCAGCAGTTCCCAACGGGGGGCGGGTGGCTACACCTTC | TRBV11-2 | NA | NA | TRBJ1-2
CASTLGPGGKLFF | TGTGCCAGCACTTTAGGTCCCGGCGGAAAACTGTTTTTT | TRBV12-3/TRBV12-4 | once | NA | TRBJ1-4
CASSQDPRAATNEKLFF | TGCGCCAGCAGCCAAGATCCGCGCGCCGCAACTAATGAAAAACTGTTTTTT | TRBV4-3 | NA | NA | TRBJ1-4
CASSLRLGDEQYF | TGTGCCAGCAGTCTCCGGCTCGGGGACGAGCAGTACTTC | TRBV27 | NA | NA | TRBJ2-7
CASSRPDGDTGELFF | TGCGCCAGCAGCCGACCAGATGGAGACACCGGGGAGCTGTTTTTT | TRBV4-1 | NA | NA | TRBJ2-2
CASSLGRQGWNQPQHF | TGTGCCAGCAGTTTAGGCCGACAGGGTTGGAATCAGCCCCAGCATTTT | TRBV28 | NA | TRBD1 | TRBJ1-5
CASSVDVWGLAGGTGELFF | TGTGCCAGCAGCGTAGACGTTTGGGGACTAGCGGGAGGGACCGGGGAGCTGTTTTTT | TRBV9 | NA | TRBD2 | TRBJ2-2
CASSQLDRGPYGYTF | TGTGCCAGCAGTCAACTCGACAGGGGCCCCTATGGCTACACCTTC | TRBV6-5 | large | TRBD1 | TRBJ1-2
CASSPGQSYEQYF | TGTGCCAGCTCACCGGGACAGAGCTACGAGCAGTACTTC | TRBV18 | NA | TRBD1 | TRBJ2-7